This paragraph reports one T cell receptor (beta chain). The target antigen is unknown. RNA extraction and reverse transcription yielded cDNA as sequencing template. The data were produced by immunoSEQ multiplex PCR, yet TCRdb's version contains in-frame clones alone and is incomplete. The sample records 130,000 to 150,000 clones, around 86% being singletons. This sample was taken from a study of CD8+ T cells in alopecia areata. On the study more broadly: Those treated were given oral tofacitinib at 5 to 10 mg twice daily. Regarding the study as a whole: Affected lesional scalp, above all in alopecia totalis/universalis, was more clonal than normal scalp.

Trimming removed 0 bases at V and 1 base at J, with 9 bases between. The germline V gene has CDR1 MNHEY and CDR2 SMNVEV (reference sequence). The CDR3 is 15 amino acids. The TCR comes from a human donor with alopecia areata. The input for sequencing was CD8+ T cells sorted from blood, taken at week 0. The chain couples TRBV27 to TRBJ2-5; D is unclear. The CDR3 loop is CASSLSSVGQETQYF. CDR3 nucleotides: TGTGCCAGCAGTTTATCTTCAGTCGGCCAAGAGACCCAGTACTTC.